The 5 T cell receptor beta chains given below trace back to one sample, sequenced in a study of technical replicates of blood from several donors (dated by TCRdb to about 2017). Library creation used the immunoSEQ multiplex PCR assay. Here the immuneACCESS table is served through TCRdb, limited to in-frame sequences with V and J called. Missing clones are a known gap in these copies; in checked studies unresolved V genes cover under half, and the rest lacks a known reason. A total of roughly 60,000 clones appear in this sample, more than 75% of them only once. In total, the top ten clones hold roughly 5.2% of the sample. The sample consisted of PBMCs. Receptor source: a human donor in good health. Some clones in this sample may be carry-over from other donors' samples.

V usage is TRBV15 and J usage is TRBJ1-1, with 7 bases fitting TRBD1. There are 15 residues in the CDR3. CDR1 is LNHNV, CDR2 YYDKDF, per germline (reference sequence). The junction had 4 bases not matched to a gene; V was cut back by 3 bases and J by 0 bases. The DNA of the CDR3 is TGTGCCACCAGCAGGAAACAGGGGATGAACACTGAAGCTTTCTTT. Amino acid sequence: CATSRKQGMNTEAFF.

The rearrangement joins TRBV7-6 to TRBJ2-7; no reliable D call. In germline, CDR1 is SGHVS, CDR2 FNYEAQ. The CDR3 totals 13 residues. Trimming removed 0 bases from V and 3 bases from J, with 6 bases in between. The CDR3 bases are TGTGCCAGCAGCTTAGCGGAGCGCTACGAGCAGTACTTC. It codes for CASSLAERYEQYF.

CDR3 protein: CASSPQQATYEQYF. DNA of the CDR3: TGTGCCAGCAGCCCACAGCAGGCCACCTACGAGCAGTACTTC. The chain uses TRBV7-2 and TRBJ2-7; D gene ambiguous. V was pared by 5 bases and J by 2 bases, with 13 bases between. Germline V CDR1 and CDR2: SGHTA, FQGNSA. This CDR3 contains 14 residues.

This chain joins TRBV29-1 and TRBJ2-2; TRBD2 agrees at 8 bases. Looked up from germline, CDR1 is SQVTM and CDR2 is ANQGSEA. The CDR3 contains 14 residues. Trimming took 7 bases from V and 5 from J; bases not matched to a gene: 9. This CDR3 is CSARERERTGELFF. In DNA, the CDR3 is TGCAGCGCTAGGGAGCGGGAGCGGACCGGGGAGCTGTTTTTT.

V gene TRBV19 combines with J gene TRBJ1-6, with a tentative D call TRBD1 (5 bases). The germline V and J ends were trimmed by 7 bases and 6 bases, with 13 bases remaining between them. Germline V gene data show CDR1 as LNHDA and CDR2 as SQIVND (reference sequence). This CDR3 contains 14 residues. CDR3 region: CASTQGWVNSPLHF. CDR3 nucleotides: TGTGCCAGTACTCAGGGATGGGTTAATTCACCCCTCCACTTT.